Listed below are T cell receptor beta chains from one sample, sequenced in a study of shared clonotypes between healthy human individuals. Data came from immunoSEQ multiplex PCR; TCRdb stores just in-frame clones and leaves some out. The sample lists fewer than 600,000 clones; approximately 85% were seen once. Sequenced sample: PBMCs. All receptors derive from a woman aged 40 to 49 in good health. Some clones in this sample may be carry-over from other donors' samples. Each CDR3 is given without its conserved first and last residue. The order of the fields is CDR3 protein, V gene, J gene.

CDR3aa: ASSRSEGTGGEQY
v_gene: TRBV7-7
j_gene: TRBJ2-7

CDR3aa: ASKRTDSYEQY
v_gene: TRBV6-1
j_gene: TRBJ2-7

CDR3aa: ASSAYSAITDTQY
v_gene: TRBV2
j_gene: TRBJ2-3

CDR3aa: ASTGINTGELF
v_gene: TRBV2
j_gene: TRBJ2-2

CDR3aa: ASSSTTGFYNEQF
v_gene: TRBV5-4
j_gene: TRBJ2-1

CDR3aa: ASGRLDQPQH
v_gene: TRBV28
j_gene: TRBJ1-5

CDR3aa: ASLPGLAGVNEQF
v_gene: TRBV28
j_gene: TRBJ2-1

CDR3aa: ASSLVPGGTGELF
v_gene: TRBV5-1
j_gene: TRBJ2-2

CDR3aa: ASSLNPSGGLNEKLF
v_gene: TRBV28
j_gene: TRBJ1-4

CDR3aa: ASSTSGGTGGETQY
v_gene: TRBV5-4
j_gene: TRBJ2-5

CDR3aa: ASSPVGGDQPQH
v_gene: TRBV11-2
j_gene: TRBJ1-5

CDR3aa: ASSLGPGGSYNEQF
v_gene: TRBV5-1
j_gene: TRBJ2-1

CDR3aa: ACRQGSQF
v_gene: TRBV30
j_gene: TRBJ2-1

CDR3aa: ASSLSGTGFTGELF
v_gene: TRBV5-4
j_gene: TRBJ2-2

CDR3aa: ASSLGPGELF
v_gene: TRBV7-3
j_gene: TRBJ2-2

CDR3aa: ASSPSSGTVQETQY
v_gene: TRBV27
j_gene: TRBJ2-5

CDR3aa: ASSLRSSMNTEAF
v_gene: TRBV7-8
j_gene: TRBJ1-1

CDR3aa: ASSPRSMTQY
v_gene: TRBV28
j_gene: TRBJ2-5

CDR3aa: ASSLMTSGSEEQY
v_gene: TRBV5-1
j_gene: TRBJ2-7

CDR3aa: ASSVGTEAF
v_gene: TRBV2
j_gene: TRBJ1-1

CDR3aa: ASSKDLGRGGNYGYT
v_gene: TRBV21-1
j_gene: TRBJ1-2

CDR3aa: ASTQGLSTDTQY
v_gene: TRBV19
j_gene: TRBJ2-3

CDR3aa: ASSLLPSGSGGELF
v_gene: TRBV28
j_gene: TRBJ2-2

CDR3aa: ASSPATHRPALQETQY
v_gene: TRBV18
j_gene: TRBJ2-5

CDR3aa: SVEDRQDTQY
v_gene: TRBV29-1
j_gene: TRBJ2-3

CDR3aa: ASKGSVGGYEQY
v_gene: TRBV7-9
j_gene: TRBJ2-7

CDR3aa: ASSVLGGEGYGYT
v_gene: TRBV9
j_gene: TRBJ1-2

CDR3aa: AWSDGRAWYEQY
v_gene: TRBV30
j_gene: TRBJ2-7

CDR3aa: ASSLGQGVSSGANVLT
v_gene: TRBV5-4
j_gene: TRBJ2-6

CDR3aa: ASSSDPEGTDTQY
v_gene: TRBV28
j_gene: TRBJ2-3

CDR3aa: ASSVVALPGATAGELF
v_gene: TRBV9
j_gene: TRBJ2-2

CDR3aa: ASLKGQRTDTQY
v_gene: TRBV6-1
j_gene: TRBJ2-3

CDR3aa: ASSPWWGQADPTYEQY
v_gene: TRBV5-1
j_gene: TRBJ2-7

CDR3aa: ASSSSGGAADTQY
v_gene: TRBV5-1
j_gene: TRBJ2-3

CDR3aa: ASSVAGRTEAF
v_gene: TRBV9
j_gene: TRBJ1-1

CDR3aa: ASSMRTGASYEQY
v_gene: TRBV25-1
j_gene: TRBJ2-7

CDR3aa: ASSLGAGDEQF
v_gene: TRBV5-4
j_gene: TRBJ2-1

CDR3aa: ASSGGPNYGYT
v_gene: TRBV18
j_gene: TRBJ1-2

CDR3aa: ASTRTSGSYEQY
v_gene: TRBV9
j_gene: TRBJ2-7

CDR3aa: ASSQTWDTQY
v_gene: TRBV7-2
j_gene: TRBJ2-3

CDR3aa: ASSQDQAAGGNEQF
v_gene: TRBV4-1
j_gene: TRBJ2-1

CDR3aa: ASSQHPGTHYEQY
v_gene: TRBV9
j_gene: TRBJ2-7

CDR3aa: SVRDRMGGNTIY
v_gene: TRBV29-1
j_gene: TRBJ1-3

CDR3aa: ASAGVSEQY
v_gene: TRBV7-8
j_gene: TRBJ2-7

CDR3aa: ASTLGGAGANVLT
v_gene: TRBV5-5
j_gene: TRBJ2-6

CDR3aa: ASSETGQGGRAF
v_gene: TRBV10-1
j_gene: TRBJ1-1

CDR3aa: ASSLDGLGGEKLF
v_gene: TRBV5-4
j_gene: TRBJ1-4

CDR3aa: ASSPRYTDTQY
v_gene: TRBV7-3
j_gene: TRBJ2-3

CDR3aa: ASSLGLAQETQY
v_gene: TRBV7-9
j_gene: TRBJ2-5

CDR3aa: ASSVPGLSYGYT
v_gene: TRBV19
j_gene: TRBJ1-2

CDR3aa: ASSLGGGLYEQY
v_gene: TRBV11-2
j_gene: TRBJ2-7

CDR3aa: ASSALSSGLTGELF
v_gene: TRBV5-6
j_gene: TRBJ2-2

CDR3aa: ASSTGGLAGSYNEQF
v_gene: TRBV4-2
j_gene: TRBJ2-1

CDR3aa: ASSLAGLPLSSYNEQF
v_gene: TRBV13
j_gene: TRBJ2-1

CDR3aa: ASSLEGTRGREQY
v_gene: TRBV5-5
j_gene: TRBJ2-7

CDR3aa: ASSVASDSYEQY
v_gene: TRBV9
j_gene: TRBJ2-7

CDR3aa: ASRRDRDYEQY
v_gene: TRBV27
j_gene: TRBJ2-7